The source of this TCR beta chain is a study of beta chain features in type 1 diabetes. Study findings and constraints: Cells with high TCR expression could be over-represented when cDNA is sequenced. Type 1 diabetes patients had VDJ junctions that carried fewer insertions and more deletions.

The table lists this clone with many counts. Its specificity is not known. Every bit of the isolated RNA underwent reverse transcription, so sequencing read expressed TCRB transcripts. Only in-frame clones appear in the TCRdb table, and some are missing; sequencing was by immunoSEQ multiplex PCR. The sample consists of about 320,000 clones, around 13% of them appearing once. The V gene lost 6 bases and the J gene lost 0 bases, with 15 bases spanning the gap. The CDR3 length is 15 residues. Germline V CDR1 and CDR2: MNHEY, SMNVEV (reference sequence). This rearrangement joins TRBV27 to TRBJ2-7; D remains unclear. The TCR was taken from a man aged 30 to 39 in good health. The specimen sequenced was central memory CD4+ T cells from blood. The CDR3 bases are TGTGCCAGCAGCCTGAAGGGAATACCCTCCTACGAGCAGTACTTC. Amino acids: CASSLKGIPSYEQYF.